These 12 T cell receptor beta chains came from one sample sequenced in a study of blood T cell repertoires in COVID-19. Profiling relied on immunoSEQ multiplex PCR, and the TCRdb table lists in-frame clones only, not all of them. Of 210,000 or so clones in the sample, 70% to 90% were seen once. Source material: PBMCs or T cells enriched from blood (not recorded which). Every receptor here comes from a woman in her 40s with acute COVID-19.

CDR3 region: CSASLGGGTEAFF. CDR3 bases: TGCAGTGCTAGTTTAGGGGGAGGGACTGAAGCTTTCTTT. The chain is built from TRBV20-1 and TRBJ1-1; TRBD1 is a possible D gene (6 bases). Trimming removed 3 bases from V and 5 bases from J, with 13 bases in between. The CDR3 runs to 13 residues. The V gene's germline CDR1 is DFQATT and CDR2 SNEGSKA (reference sequence).

V usage is TRBV27 and J usage is TRBJ1-4; 7 bases align to TRBD1. CDR1 is MNHEY and CDR2 is SMNVEV in the germline V gene (reference sequence). With 5 bases clipped from V and 0 bases from J, the junction kept 6 bases outside the gene matches. The CDR3 is 16 amino acids. The CDR3 region has the DNA TGTGCCAGCAGTACCCGACAGGGATCAACTAATGAAAAACTGTTTTTT. Translation: CASSTRQGSTNEKLFF.

The chain recombines TRBV3-1 (or the pseudogene TRBV3-2) with TRBJ2-3; D is unclear. Looked up from germline, CDR1 is LGHDT and CDR2 is YNNKEL (reference sequence). The CDR3 is 13 amino acids. V was clipped by 0 bases and J by 8 bases, with 9 bases between them. The CDR3 region has the DNA TGTGCCAGCAGCCAAGATATGCGTGGTACGCAGTATTTT. Translating it yields CASSQDMRGTQYF.

This rearrangement joins TRBV2 to TRBJ1-4; TRBD1 aligns across 11 bases. In germline, CDR1 is SNHLY, CDR2 FYNNEI. This CDR3 comprises 17 residues. J was trimmed by 14 bases and V by 6 bases; bases with no gene match: 20. The CDR3 spells CASRAPGGDRGASVLFF. CDR3 in DNA: TGTGCCAGCAGAGCCCCAGGGGGGGACAGGGGGGCTTCGGTGCTGTTTTTT. The full variable domain, in which reference TRBV2 and TRBJ1-4 provide the parts outside the CDR3, is EPEVTQTPSHQVTQMGQEVILRCVPISNHLYFYWYRQILGQKVEFLVSFYNNEISEKSEIFDDQFSVERPDGSNFTLKIRSTKLEDSAMYFCASRAPGGDRGASVLFFGSGTQLSVL.

The chain couples TRBV14 to TRBJ1-1, with D perhaps matching TRBD1 (5 bases). This CDR3 is built from 13 residues. V lost 5 bases to trimming and J lost 2 bases, with 9 bases between them. Looked up from germline, CDR1 is SGHDN and CDR2 is FVKESK. This CDR3 reads CASSVWGNTEAFF. DNA of the CDR3: TGTGCCAGCAGCGTTTGGGGCAACACTGAAGCTTTCTTT.

In its sample, this clone was seen a few times. V usage is TRBV5-5 and J usage is TRBJ1-1, with D possibly being TRBD1 (6 bases). Trimming stripped 5 bases from V and 1 base from J, with 12 bases between. The CDR3 extends over 14 amino acids. The germline V gene encodes CDR1 SGHKS and CDR2 YYEKEE (reference sequence). The CDR3 DNA is TGTGCCAGCAGGTGGGGGCAGGAGAACACTGAAGCTTTCTTT. Amino acids: CASRWGQENTEAFF.

The chain combines TRBV28 with TRBJ2-7, with 8 bases aligning to TRBD1. The CDR3 covers 14 residues. V trimming: 3 bases; J trimming: 3 bases; junction bases outside the gene matches: 4. Germline V lookup: CDR1 MDHEN, CDR2 SYDVKM. CDR3 region: CASSLVRGHYEQYF. CDR3 DNA sequence: TGTGCCAGCAGTTTGGTCAGGGGGCACTACGAGCAGTACTTC.

The chain joins TRBV28 to TRBJ1-2, with D possibly matching TRBD1 (6 bases). V was pared by 7 bases and J by 4 bases, with 19 bases between. Germline V lookup: CDR1 MDHEN, CDR2 SYDVKM. The CDR3 is 15 amino acids. The CDR3 reads CASTRAGGRIYGYTF. The CDR3 DNA follows: TGTGCCAGCACCCGGGCGGGGGGGCGGATCTATGGCTACACCTTC.

The CDR3 DNA sequence: TGTGCCTGCCGTAGCGGGGGGGCCTTGGCAGATACGCAGTATTTT. This codes for CACRSGGALADTQYF. The J gene is TRBJ2-3, the V gene TRBV6-5; TRBD2 matches 11 bases. The length of the CDR3 is 15 residues. Germline loops: CDR1 MNHEY, CDR2 SVGAGI. With 11 bases clipped from V and 4 bases from J, the junction kept 11 bases outside the gene matches.

The chain combines TRBV29-1 with TRBJ2-1; 10 nucleotides match TRBD2. V was clipped by 3 bases and J by 4 bases; unmatched bases: 3. This CDR3 is 14 amino acids long. Germline lookup yields CDR1 SQVTM and CDR2 ANQGSEA. Written as DNA, the CDR3 is TGCAGCGTTGACTTAGCGGGGGGTTACAATGAGCAGTTCTTC. This gives the protein CSVDLAGGYNEQFF.

This clone turned up a few times. This chain uses TRBV11-2 with TRBJ2-3, with 8 bases that match TRBD2. J was trimmed by 6 bases and V by 4 bases; bases with no gene match: 12. CDR3 length equals 16 residues. Germline CDR1 and CDR2: SGHAT and FQNNGV. The CDR3 DNA sequence: TGTGCCAGCAGCTGGACTACCGGGACTAGGGGGGATACGCAGTATTTT. Translated, it gives CASSWTTGTRGDTQYF.

This chain links TRBV5-1 with TRBJ1-1, with TRBD1 matching over 8 bases. The CDR3 length is 15 residues. With 0 bases clipped from V and 4 bases from J, the junction kept 5 bases outside the gene matches. Per the germline V gene, CDR1 is SGHRS and CDR2 is YFSETQ. The CDR3 DNA reads TGCGCCAGCAGCTTGGTACAGGGGGGCGCCACTGAAGCTTTCTTT. Encoded protein: CASSLVQGGATEAFF.